The 17 T cell receptor beta chains below come from one sample, sequenced in a study of blood T cell repertoires in COVID-19. Clones were read by immunoSEQ multiplex PCR, and TCRdb kept only the in-frame ones, dropping some. The data contain 300,000 to 400,000 clones, about 87% of them singletons. Sequencing was done on a sample of peripheral blood. These receptors came from a human donor in a cohort sampled during active COVID-19.

The chain uses TRBV1 and TRBJ1-2; the table's D call of TRBD1 was not tested on the DNA. TRBV1 is shown as a pseudogene. CDR3 length: 10 residues. The DNA for the CDR3 is TGCACCAGCAGCCCCCAGGGGGGAGTCTTC. This encodes CTSSPQGGVF.

The chain links TRBV5-4 to TRBJ2-1, with D possibly being TRBD2 (7 bases). V lost 0 bases, J lost 7 bases, and 14 bases lay in between. The CDR3 contains 15 residues. Per germline, CDR1 SGHNT and CDR2 YYREEE (reference sequence). The CDR3 spells CASSLDAGAVNEQFF. The CDR3, as DNA: TGTGCCAGCAGCTTGGACGCGGGGGCCGTTAATGAGCAGTTCTTC.

The gene calls are TRBV11-2 and TRBJ2-7; tentative D call: TRBD1 (6 bases). The V end lost 5 bases, the J end lost 2 bases, and 13 bases lay between the germline ends. Germline values: CDR1 SGHAT, CDR2 FQNNGV. The CDR3 runs 14 residues. CDR3 nucleotide sequence: TGTGCCAGCAGCCGTAACAGGGAAACCTACGAGCAGTACTTC. Translation gives CASSRNRETYEQYF.

This sequence joins TRBV7-2 and TRBJ1-1, with 7 bases fitting TRBD1. V shed 6 bases and J 6 bases; nucleotides not matched to a gene: 10. Germline CDR1 reads SGHTA; CDR2 reads FQGNSA. There are 14 residues in the CDR3. In nucleotides, the CDR3 is TGTGCCAGCAGGACAGGGTTTTCTTCGGCTGAAGCTTTCTTT. Its translation: CASRTGFSSAEAFF. Full variable domain (missing parts from reference TRBV7-2 and TRBJ1-1): GAGVSQSPSNKVTEKGKDVELRCDPISGHTALYWYRQSLGQGLEFLIYFQGNSAPDKSGLPSDRFSAERTGGSVSTLTIQRTQQEDSAVYLCASRTGFSSAEAFFGQGTRLTVV.

The V and J genes are TRBV4-2 and TRBJ2-7; 9 nucleotides line up with TRBD1. J was trimmed by 5 bases and V by 3 bases; bases with no gene match: 8. The CDR3 is 15 amino acids. The germline gives CDR1 LGHNA, CDR2 YNFKEQ. The CDR3 bases are TGTGCCAGCAGCCACCTAAACGGGACAGGGAACGAGCAGTACTTC. Its protein is CASSHLNGTGNEQYF.

The V gene is TRBV19, the J gene TRBJ2-2, with 13 bases fitting TRBD2. The trim removed 5 bases at V and 7 bases at J, leaving 10 bases unmatched. Germline V gene data show CDR1 as LNHDA and CDR2 as SQIVND (reference sequence). This CDR3 has 17 residues. The CDR3 protein is CASSPTRTSGGVGELFF. CDR3 coding DNA: TGTGCCAGTAGTCCCACTAGGACTAGCGGGGGCGTCGGGGAGCTGTTTTTT.

This sequence joins TRBV15 and TRBJ1-1; the match to TRBD1 covers 7 bases. Germline trimming cut 3 bases from V and 0 bases from J; bases unmatched to any gene: 1. There are 14 residues in the CDR3. Germline CDR1 and CDR2: LNHNV and YYDKDF (reference sequence). This CDR3 is CATSRGQMNTEAFF. The CDR3 DNA sequence: TGTGCCACCAGCAGGGGACAGATGAACACTGAAGCTTTCTTT.

The count of this clone is one. This chain connects TRBV6-6 to TRBJ1-2; the D gene is possibly TRBD1 (6 bases). The length of the CDR3 is 12 residues. Germline V lookup: CDR1 MNHNY, CDR2 SVGAGI (reference sequence). The V gene lost 6 bases and the J gene lost 4 bases, with 9 bases spanning the gap. CDR3 sequence reads: CASREQGYGYTF. The CDR3 DNA sequence: TGTGCCAGCAGGGAACAGGGCTATGGCTACACCTTC.

This chain joins TRBV28 and TRBJ1-5, with unresolved D. Germline-derived CDR1 and CDR2 are MDHEN and SYDVKM. V was trimmed by 4 bases and J by 2 bases, leaving 18 bases between them. CDR3 length: 17 residues. In nucleotides, the CDR3 is TGTGCCAGCAGTTCCCCCCGAATCCCAGTCGGCAATCAGCCCCAGCATTTT. Its translation is CASSSPRIPVGNQPQHF.

The V and J genes are TRBV2 and TRBJ2-1; 7 bases are a match to TRBD1. With V trimmed by 5 bases and J by 5 bases, 12 bases remained unmatched. Germline V gives CDR1 SNHLY, CDR2 FYNNEI. The CDR3 has 16 residues. CDR3 in DNA: TGTGCCAGCAGTCCCCCCGGGGCAGGGGGAAACAATGAGCAGTTCTTC. Protein: CASSPPGAGGNNEQFF.

As regards this clone: Other DNA sequences in the sample encode the same CDR3. The V gene is TRBV11-2, the J gene TRBJ2-2; D ambiguous. The length of the CDR3 is 15 residues. Looked up from germline, CDR1 is SGHAT and CDR2 is FQNNGV. With 1 base removed from V and 2 bases from J, the gap between germline ends came to 8 bases. CDR3 coding DNA: TGTGCCAGCAGCTTAGTTCTACTAAACACCGGGGAGCTGTTTTTT. Translated, it gives CASSLVLLNTGELFF.

The rearrangement uses TRBV6-5 and TRBJ1-1; tentatively, D is TRBD1 (6 bases). V dropped 7 bases and J dropped 1 base, with 13 bases sitting between them. CDR3 size: 14 residues. CDR1 is MNHEY and CDR2 is SVGAGI in the germline V gene. The CDR3 nucleotides read TGTGCCAGCACTTTTCCAGGGGCGAACACTGAAGCTTTCTTT. Encoded protein: CASTFPGANTEAFF.

The V gene is TRBV5-1, the J gene TRBJ2-5, with D tentatively TRBD1 (6 bases). Germline V gene sequence: CDR1 SGHRS, CDR2 YFSETQ. Between the trimmed V and J ends, which lost 1 base and 5 bases, there was a span of 9 bases. CDR3 length: 13 amino acids. CDR3 sequence reads: CASSLRGSETQYF. The DNA for the CDR3 is TGCGCCAGCAGCTTGAGGGGGAGTGAGACCCAGTACTTC.

This clone was observed a single time. The DNA of the CDR3 is TGTGCCTGGAGCCGCATGGGGGGAGGCAATCAGCCCCAGCATTTT. Its protein product is CAWSRMGGGNQPQHF. The chain joins TRBV30 to TRBJ1-5, with D perhaps matching TRBD1 (5 bases). The CDR3 loop spans 15 amino acids. Trimming removed 3 bases from V and 2 bases from J, with 14 bases in between. Germline assignment: CDR1 GTSNPN and CDR2 SVGIG (reference sequence).

This rearrangement joins TRBV6-5 to TRBJ1-5; tentative D call: TRBD1 (5 bases). V was trimmed by 6 bases and J by 6 bases, leaving 18 bases between them. The CDR3 consists of 15 residues. The germline V gene has CDR1 MNHEY and CDR2 SVGAGI. The CDR3 here is CASSRSQGLSQPQHF. The CDR3 DNA sequence: TGTGCCAGCAGCCGTTCTCAGGGATTGAGTCAGCCCCAGCATTTT.

The chain has TRBV19 and TRBJ2-7, with D possibly matching TRBD1 (5 bases). The germline CDR1 and CDR2 sequences are LNHDA and SQIVND (reference sequence). The V end lost 0 bases, the J end lost 4 bases, and 19 bases lay between the germline ends. The CDR3 covers 17 residues. The chain's CDR3 is CASSIEDGQGGVYEQYF. The CDR3 DNA follows: TGTGCCAGTAGTATAGAGGACGGGCAGGGTGGGGTGTACGAGCAGTACTTC.

A single count supports this clone. The J gene is TRBJ1-4, the V gene TRBV2, with D hard to call. Trimming took 4 bases from V and 0 from J, leaving 9 bases between them. Germline CDR1 SNHLY, CDR2 FYNNEI. The CDR3 is 15 residues long. CDR3 bases: TGTGCCAGCAGTGGAGGAAACCCAACTAATGAAAAACTGTTTTTT. It is translated as CASSGGNPTNEKLFF.